The following is a T cell receptor beta chain sequence with its context. Its antigen is unidentified. The sample originates from a study of OX40 agonist ivuxolimab in advanced cancers. Background on the study: Patients received intravenous ivuxolimab every 2 weeks at 0.01 to 10 mg/kg. Study observations and caveats: Certain nonresponding patients likewise had low normalized T-cell clonal expansion.

The data were produced by immunoSEQ multiplex PCR, yet TCRdb's version contains in-frame clones alone and is incomplete. The profile shows about 65,000 clones, 80% to 90% of them singletons. The input for sequencing was CD4+ or CD8+ T cells sorted from blood, taken in a trial of the OX40 agonist ivuxolimab. The source of this sequence is an adult with an advanced solid tumor such as melanoma, head and neck, liver or kidney cancer.

The DNA for the CDR3 is TGCGCCAGCAGCTTTGGGGAGACCTACAATGAGCAGTTCTTC. Encoded protein: CASSFGETYNEQFF. The V gene is TRBV5-1, the J gene TRBJ2-1; TRBD2 is a possible D gene (5 bases). Trimming cost V 2 bases and J 2 bases, with 8 bases left between them. Germline V lookup: CDR1 SGHRS, CDR2 YFSETQ. This CDR3 comprises 14 residues.